The 25 T cell receptor beta chains listed next were all sequenced from one sample in a study of Graves' ophthalmopathy and Graves' hyperthyroidism. Amplification targeted the TCR beta CDR3 regions, with RNA transcripts as the source material. HTBI primers primed a first-round RT-PCR, and a second-round multiplex PCR followed. Using its own MiXCR run on the multiplex PCR reads, TCRdb lists one record per CDR3 protein. The sample carries roughly 500,000 distinct CDR3 sequences, approximately 15% recorded once. The sample taken for sequencing was blood. The source of these receptors is a woman aged 25 to 39 with Graves' ophthalmopathy.

This clonotype has just a few counts. J is TRBJ1-1 and V is TRBV11-1; D is unclear. The CDR3 has 12 amino acids. The germline V and J ends were trimmed by 5 bases and 11 bases, with 15 bases remaining between them. The germline V gene encodes CDR1 SGHAT and CDR2 FQDESV (reference sequence). The DNA for the CDR3 is TGTGCCAGCAGCCCCGAGGGCGGTGAGGCTTTCTTT. Protein: CASSPEGGEAFF.

This clonotype was counted ten times or more. The chain carries TRBV24-1 and TRBJ2-2; D is uncertain. CDR1 and CDR2 (germline): KGHDR, SFDVKD. Deletions cut 2 bases from V and 3 bases from J, with 12 bases between. The CDR3 covers 16 residues. The CDR3: CATSDSLGSDTGELFF. In nucleotides, the CDR3 is TGTGCCACCAGTGATTCTCTAGGGTCGGACACCGGGGAGCTGTTTTTT.

In its sample, this clonotype was seen many times. CDR3 sequence (DNA): TGTGCCAGCAGCAGGAGGTACACTAGATTCAGGATGAACACTGAAGCTTTCTTT. This codes for CASSRRYTRFRMNTEAFF. The chain is built from TRBV12-3 or TRBV12-4 and TRBJ1-1; no clear D gene. The CDR3 is made up of 18 amino acids. V dropped 6 bases and J dropped 0 bases, with 23 bases sitting between them.

This clonotype came up a few times. The V and J genes are TRBV5-1 and TRBJ2-5; possible D gene TRBD1, 5 bases. Germline V gives CDR1 SGHRS, CDR2 YFSETQ. This CDR3 has 16 amino acids. Trimming cost V 0 bases and J 4 bases, with 16 bases left between them. CDR3: CASSLVTAKPIETQYF. The CDR3 DNA reads as TGCGCCAGCAGCTTGGTGACAGCAAAACCAATAGAGACCCAGTACTTC.

The chain carries TRBV20-1 and TRBJ1-2; 8 nucleotides agree with TRBD1. CDR1 DFQATT and CDR2 SNEGSKA come from the germline V gene (reference sequence). The CDR3 sequence is 15 residues long. With V trimmed by 4 bases and J by 2 bases, 9 bases remained unmatched. The CDR3 DNA sequence: TGCAGTGCTATAACAACCGGACAGGGAAACTATGGCTACACCTTC. It translates to CSAITTGQGNYGYTF.

The chain links TRBV4-1 to TRBJ1-1; D unresolved. This CDR3 has 14 amino acids. The germline gives CDR1 MGHRA, CDR2 YSYEKL. With 4 bases removed from V and 2 bases from J, the gap between germline ends came to 11 bases. The CDR3 loop is CASSRTDRNTEAFF. The CDR3 nucleotides read TGCGCCAGCAGCCGAACAGACCGAAACACTGAAGCTTTCTTT.

The table lists this clonotype with many counts. The chain has TRBV6-2 or TRBV6-3 and TRBJ1-5; a weak D match, TRBD1 (5 bases). V was cut by 5 bases and J by 2 bases, with 19 bases left in between. The germline V gene has CDR1 MNHEY and CDR2 SVGEGT. The CDR3 loop spans 17 amino acids. The CDR3 DNA follows: TGTGCCAGCAGTACGGGACGCCCGGAGGTGGGCAATCAGCCCCAGCATTTT. It specifies CASSTGRPEVGNQPQHF.

This clonotype was found a few times. J is TRBJ2-2 and V is TRBV20-1; a possible D gene is TRBD2 (7 bases). Germline V CDR1 and CDR2: DFQATT, SNEGSKA (reference sequence). V lost 0 bases and J lost 5, with 13 bases in between. There are 15 residues in the CDR3. The CDR3, as DNA: TGCAGTGCTAGAGATGGGGGGGGCTGGACCGGGGAGCTGTTTTTT. Translation: CSARDGGGWTGELFF.

At least ten counts were recorded for this clonotype. The chain is built from TRBV6-5 and TRBJ1-1, with a weak D call TRBD1 (5 bases). The germline V gene has CDR1 MNHEY and CDR2 SVGAGI. Between the trimmed V and J ends, which lost 0 bases and 0 bases, there was a span of 11 bases. The CDR3 totals 16 residues. The CDR3 sequence is CASSYSIDRVNTEAFF. The CDR3 DNA follows: TGTGCCAGCAGTTACTCGATCGACAGAGTGAACACTGAAGCTTTCTTT.

The chain combines TRBV7-9 with TRBJ1-1; D unclear. There are 14 residues in the CDR3. V gave up 5 bases and J gave up 1 base, with 11 bases separating them. From germline, CDR1 is SEHNR and CDR2 FQNEAQ (reference sequence). The CDR3 loop is CASSPPHRNTEAFF. The CDR3 DNA sequence: TGTGCCAGCAGCCCCCCTCACAGGAACACTGAAGCTTTCTTT.

This clonotype has ten or more counts. The chain combines TRBV6-5 with TRBJ1-1; 8 bases align to TRBD1. The CDR3 is 12 residues long. Germline V gene lookup returns CDR1 MNHEY and CDR2 SVGAGI. Trimming removed 9 bases from V and 1 base from J; junction bases left unmatched: 1. In nucleotides, the CDR3 is TGTGCCAGACAGGGGGGGAACACTGAAGCTTTCTTT. Translation gives CARQGGNTEAFF.

The table lists this clonotype with many counts. The chain joins TRBV15 to TRBJ1-2; no reliable D call. With 3 bases removed from V and 8 bases from J, the gap between germline ends came to 16 bases. This CDR3 contains 14 residues. Germline V CDR1 and CDR2: LNHNV, YYDKDF (reference sequence). The CDR3 sequence: CATSSTHPSQGYTF. CDR3 coding DNA: TGTGCCACCAGCAGCACCCACCCCAGTCAAGGCTACACCTTC.

This clonotype was picked up many times. The chain combines TRBV20-1 with TRBJ1-5; no definite D call. This CDR3 is 17 amino acids long. In germline, CDR1 is DFQATT, CDR2 SNEGSKA (reference sequence). The V and J ends lost 3 bases and 0 bases respectively, with 18 bases between them. Here the CDR3 reads CSASPAGWEYSNQPQHF. Written as DNA, the CDR3 is TGCAGTGCTAGTCCGGCAGGATGGGAGTATAGCAATCAGCCCCAGCATTTT.

This clonotype was observed a few times. This chain uses TRBV11-2 with TRBJ2-5; either TRBD1 or TRBD2 may fit D (5 bases each). Trimming took 3 bases from V and 1 from J, leaving 12 bases between them. The CDR3 loop spans 15 amino acids. Looked up from germline, CDR1 is SGHAT and CDR2 is FQNNGV. The CDR3 DNA reads as TGTGCCAGCAGCTTCCGGGGACGGCGCCAAGAGACCCAGTACTTC. The encoded protein is CASSFRGRRQETQYF.

This clonotype was observed many times. The chain recombines TRBV2 with TRBJ2-7, with 9 positions matching TRBD2. The CDR3 is 14 amino acids. Trimming removed 10 bases from V and 7 bases from J; junction bases left unmatched: 14. Looked up from germline, CDR1 is SNHLY and CDR2 is FYNNEI. The DNA for the CDR3 is TGTGCCACCTCGTTATTAGCGGGAGACAAGGAGCAGTACTTC. Translated, it gives CATSLLAGDKEQYF.

The rearrangement joins TRBV5-1 to TRBJ2-7; D remains ambiguous. V gave up 2 bases and J gave up 4 bases, with 19 bases separating them. The V gene's germline CDR1 is SGHRS and CDR2 YFSETQ. The CDR3 length is 16 residues. The CDR3 DNA is TGCGCCAGCAGCTTCCAATGGACCGAGGATACTTACGAGCAGTACTTC. Its translation: CASSFQWTEDTYEQYF.

The chain has TRBV7-9 and TRBJ2-7; D gene unclear. Germline V CDR1 and CDR2: SEHNR, FQNEAQ (reference sequence). This CDR3 spans 12 amino acids. V shed 5 bases and J shed 5 bases, with 10 bases lying between them. CDR3 in DNA: TGTGCCAGCAGCCTGAGAGATCACGAGCAGTACTTC. Translated, it gives CASSLRDHEQYF.

This clonotype was observed many times. The chain links TRBV28 to TRBJ2-5; 7 nucleotides match TRBD1. Germline CDR1 MDHEN, CDR2 SYDVKM. The CDR3 loop spans 16 amino acids. V gave up 5 bases and J gave up 3 bases; unmatched junction bases: 12. The CDR3 loop reads CASSPHPRDSEETQYF. The CDR3 nucleotides are TGTGCCAGCAGTCCCCACCCCCGGGACAGTGAAGAGACCCAGTACTTC.

This clonotype was picked up many times. The rearrangement links TRBV7-2 to TRBJ2-5, with TRBD2 matching 8 bases. Germline V CDR1 and CDR2: SGHTA, FQGNSA. This CDR3 is built from 13 residues. Unmatched junction bases numbered 4, after V lost 6 bases and J lost 4 bases. In DNA form, the CDR3 reads TGTGCCAGCAGGAGGGGACTAGGAGAGACCCAGTACTTC. Translation: CASRRGLGETQYF. Drawing the rest from reference TRBV7-2 and TRBJ2-5, the complete variable domain is GAGVSQSPSNKVTEKGKDVELRCDPISGHTALYWYRQSLGQGLEFLIYFQGNSAPDKSGLPSDRFSAERTGGSVSTLTIQRTQQEDSAVYLCASRRGLGETQYFGPGTRLLVL.

Only a few counts were recorded for this clonotype. The chain uses TRBV6-5 and TRBJ1-2, with 9 bases identical to TRBD1. CDR1 and CDR2 (germline): MNHEY, SVGAGI. The ends lost 0 bases at V and 8 bases at J; junction bases unmatched: 1. This CDR3 has 13 residues. CDR3 nucleotide sequence: TGTGCCAGCAGTTACTCCGGGACAGGGGGCTACACCTTC. It encodes CASSYSGTGGYTF.

This clonotype was counted many times. The chain employs TRBV10-3 and TRBJ2-7, with 8 bases aligning to TRBD2. J lost 0 bases, V lost 11 bases, and 3 bases had no gene match. The CDR3 totals 12 residues. Germline V CDR1 and CDR2: ENHRY, SYGVKD. DNA of the CDR3: TGTGCCTCCGGACTAGCCTCCTACGAGCAGTACTTC. It specifies CASGLASYEQYF.

In this sample, this clonotype turned up many times. V usage is TRBV28 and J usage is TRBJ2-2; D is ambiguous. Trimming took off 8 bases at V and 2 bases at J, with 9 bases between the two ends. CDR3 length: 13 amino acids. Per germline, CDR1 MDHEN and CDR2 SYDVKM. CDR3 sequence (DNA): TGTGCCAGCCCCGCCGCAAACACCGGGGAGCTGTTTTTT. Protein: CASPAANTGELFF.

This clonotype was observed many times. The rearrangement links TRBV6-1 to TRBJ1-5, with TRBD1 as a possible D gene (5 bases). The CDR3 has 14 amino acids. The V end lost 6 bases, the J end lost 4 bases, and 13 bases lay between the germline ends. The germline V gene encodes CDR1 MNHNS and CDR2 SASEGT. For the CDR3, the DNA is TGTGCCAGCAGAATCGGGGGAGGAAATCAGCCCCAGCATTTT. It yields the protein CASRIGGGNQPQHF.

The CDR3 here is CASSLDHPPTEAFF. In DNA form, the CDR3 reads TGTGCCAGCAGCTTAGATCACCCCCCCACTGAAGCTTTCTTT. The chain carries TRBV7-9 and TRBJ1-1, with no clear D. V lost 1 base to trimming and J lost 4 bases, with 10 bases between them. This CDR3 has 14 residues. Germline V lookup: CDR1 SEHNR, CDR2 FQNEAQ (reference sequence).

V and J are TRBV5-1 and TRBJ1-1; D may be TRBD1 (6 bases). CDR3 size: 16 residues. CDR1 and CDR2 (germline): SGHRS, YFSETQ. Trimming removed 2 bases at V and 1 base at J, with 15 bases between. CDR3 DNA: TGCGCCAGCAGCTTACGTCGGGGGCTTGCGAACACTGAAGCTTTCTTT. This sequence encodes CASSLRRGLANTEAFF.